This TCR beta chain was sequenced in a study of T cell repertoires in cytomegalovirus infection. The wider study: An indication of both CMV infection and matching HLA type came from public TCR beta signatures. Study results and caveats: It was HLA-C-restricted CMV-specific TCR beta clonotypes that dominated the response ex vivo.

TCRdb re-analysed the reads in MiXCR, keeping a single row per CDR3 protein. The sample lists 500,000 to 600,000 distinct CDR3 sequences; approximately 15% were seen once. This clonotype was counted at least ten times. Its target is not known. The length of the CDR3 is 14 residues. The germline V and J ends were trimmed by 8 bases and 3 bases, with 17 bases remaining between them. In germline, CDR1 is MNHNY, CDR2 SVGAGI (reference sequence). The V and J genes are TRBV6-6 and TRBJ2-7; the D call may be TRBD1 or TRBD2 (5 bases each). The specimen sequenced was CD8+ T cells from PBMCs. This sequence was found in a human donor in good health (CMV status not recorded). Some clones in this sample may be carry-over from other donors' samples. The CDR3 DNA follows: TGTGCCAGCGGACCGATGGGACCGCTCTACGAGCAGTACTTC. This gives the protein CASGPMGPLYEQYF.